Here is one T cell receptor (beta chain) with its context. The antigen is unknown. This sample also contains other DNA sequences that code for the same CDR3. The sample comes from a study of radiotherapy plus CTLA-4 blockade in lung cancer. Across the study: An objective response was seen in roughly 20% of patients, and disease control in more than 25%.

Study findings and constraints: Increased serum interferon-beta after radiation also reportedly predicted response strongly. Tumor-derived TCR clones expanded in blood after radiotherapy plus ipilimumab.

The CDR3 totals 16 residues. CDR1 is SGHTA and CDR2 is FQGNSA in the germline V gene. Unmatched junction bases numbered 0, after V lost 3 bases and J lost 0 bases. Only in-frame clones appear in the TCRdb table, and some are missing; sequencing was by immunoSEQ multiplex PCR. Among more than 90,000 clones, 70% to 85% were seen once, and the ten largest hold 2.5% to 3.5%. The rearrangement uses TRBV7-2 and TRBJ2-3; 13 bases map to TRBD2. The sequences come from peripheral blood, collected from a patient treated with radiotherapy plus ipilimumab. This clonotype originated in a human donor with non-small cell lung cancer that progressed on radiotherapy plus ipilimumab. Some clones in this sample may be carry-over from other donors' samples. The chain's CDR3 is CASSLGLAGSTDTQYF. CDR3 DNA: TGTGCCAGCAGCTTGGGACTAGCGGGGAGCACAGATACGCAGTATTTT.